This is a list of T cell receptor beta chains from one sample in a study of blood T cells in healthy people across ages. TCRdb called the 5' RACE reads again in MiXCR, with one record for every CDR3 protein. Of 1.5 million to 2 million distinct CDR3 sequences detected, roughly 27% appear once; the ten largest clones hold 7.7%. The source material was blood. Receptors originate from a woman aged 25 to 39 in good health. The CDR3 runs from the conserved cysteine through the conserved F or W. Each record gives: clone size, D gene, J gene, CDR3 length, V gene, CDR3 protein, CDR3 DNA. D genes are given only for firm matches. Some rows have no size entry. The others give once, few or many, or a class for an expanded clone.

>-|TRBD1|TRBJ2-3|17|TRBV18
CASSPRRGQGNTDTQYF
TGTGCCAGCTCACCGCGCAGGGGACAGGGCAACACAGATACGCAGTATTTT
>-|-|TRBJ2-7|12|TRBV20-1
CSAKGRGYEQYF
TGCAGTGCTAAGGGTCGAGGCTACGAGCAGTACTTC
>few|TRBD1|TRBJ2-7|14|TRBV2
CASALTGAHHEQYF
TGTGCCAGCGCCCTGACAGGGGCGCATCACGAGCAGTACTTC
>few|-|TRBJ2-5|15|TRBV11-1
CASSEPTEYQETQYF
TGTGCCAGCAGCGAACCGACGGAATACCAAGAGACCCAGTACTTC
>few|-|TRBJ2-6|14|TRBV28
CASTIPSGANVLTF
TGTGCCAGCACCATCCCATCTGGGGCCAACGTCCTGACTTTC
>-|-|TRBJ2-1|12|TRBV5-6
CASSLGGGDTFF
TGTGCCAGCAGCTTGGGAGGGGGGGATACGTTCTTC
>many|TRBD2|TRBJ2-5|16|TRBV5-1
CASSRMAQRGQETQYF
TGCGCCAGCAGCCGGATGGCCCAGCGGGGACAAGAGACCCAGTACTTC
>-|TRBD2|TRBJ2-1|16|TRBV7-2
CASSPWRGGSYNEQFF
TGTGCCAGCAGCCCTTGGCGGGGGGGCTCCTACAATGAGCAGTTCTTC
>-|-|TRBJ1-2|12|TRBV20-1
CSASGQRCGYTF
TGCAGTGCTAGTGGACAGCGTTGTGGCTACACCTTC
>few|TRBD2|TRBJ2-5|13|TRBV20-1
CSARAGGVETQYF
TGCAGTGCCCGGGCGGGAGGGGTAGAGACCCAGTACTTC
>few|TRBD1|TRBJ2-7|15|TRBV6-1
CASSEATGLRYEQYF
TGTGCCAGCAGTGAAGCGACAGGGCTAAGGTACGAGCAGTACTTC
>-|-|TRBJ2-1|14|TRBV7-8
CASSLGRLDNEQFF
TGTGCCAGCAGCTTAGGGAGACTAGACAATGAGCAGTTCTTC
>-|TRBD1|TRBJ2-5|15|TRBV29-1
CSVQRDRDANNEQYF
TGCAGCGTTCAAAGGGACAGGGATGCGAACAATGAGCAGTACTTC
>few|-|TRBJ1-2|13|TRBV7-9
CASNLEEGIGYTF
TGTGCCAGCAACCTAGAGGAGGGAATCGGCTACACCTTC
>-|-|TRBJ1-5|14|TRBV6-5
CASRPELYGQPQHF
TGTGCCAGCCGCCCCGAGCTTTACGGCCAGCCCCAGCATTTT
>many|-|TRBJ1-2|13|TRBV29-1
CSVDKGRAGGYTF
TGCAGCGTCGATAAAGGACGGGCGGGAGGCTACACCTTC
>many|-|TRBJ2-7|14|TRBV5-1
CASSVSGISYEQYF
TGCGCCAGCAGCGTTAGCGGAATTTCCTACGAGCAGTACTTC
>-|-|TRBJ1-2|14|TRBV7-2
CASSFGPGDVGYTF
-
>few|-|TRBJ2-3|13|TRBV4-1
CASSQISTDTQYF
TGCGCCAGCAGCCAAATAAGCACAGATACGCAGTATTTT
>-|TRBD1|TRBJ2-2|16|TRBV18
CASSPITTGSTGELFF
TGTGCCAGCTCACCGATAACGACAGGGTCTACCGGGGAGCTGTTTTTT
>-|-|TRBJ2-6|17|TRBV5-1
CASSSRGRSSGANVLTF
TGCGCCAGCAGCTCGAGAGGCCGGAGCTCTGGGGCCAACGTCCTGACTTTC
>-|-|TRBJ2-1|15|TRBV7-2
CASSPGRPGVDEQFF
TGTGCCAGCAGCCCCGGAAGGCCCGGGGTCGATGAGCAGTTCTTC
>few|TRBD1|TRBJ1-6|14|TRBV20-1
CSATNRGTNSPLHF
TGCAGTGCCACCAACAGGGGAACGAATTCACCCCTCCACTTT
>many|TRBD2|TRBJ2-1|13|TRBV15
CAASSGSYNEQFF
TGTGCCGCTTCTAGCGGCTCCTACAATGAGCAGTTCTTC
>-|-|TRBJ2-3|14|TRBV4-3
CASSQTIGRDTQYF
TGCGCCAGCAGCCAAACGATCGGTAGAGATACGCAGTATTTT
>-|-|TRBJ2-1|15|TRBV9
CASSGPTGVNNEQFF
TGTGCCAGCAGCGGGCCTACGGGGGTAAACAATGAGCAGTTCTTC
>few|TRBD2|TRBJ2-3|16|TRBV3-1
CASSQGGRGVTDTQYF
TGTGCCAGCAGCCAAGGGGGGCGGGGGGTAACAGATACGCAGTATTTT
>-|TRBD2|TRBJ2-1|16|TRBV5-5
CASSLVGGGAYNEQFF
TGTGCCAGCAGCTTAGTAGGCGGGGGGGCATACAATGAGCAGTTCTTC
>few|-|TRBJ1-1|11|TRBV12-3/TRBV12-4
CASSHREKAFF
TGTGCCAGCAGTCACAGGGAGAAAGCTTTCTTT
>many|-|TRBJ2-7|13|TRBV10-2
CASSGQGSGEQYF
TGCGCCAGCAGTGGCCAGGGATCGGGTGAGCAGTACTTC
>-|-|TRBJ1-1|14|TRBV5-1
CASSSNRRNTEAFF
TGCGCCAGCAGCTCCAATAGACGGAACACTGAAGCTTTCTTT
>few|-|TRBJ1-2|15|TRBV10-3
CAISERDRARYGYTF
TGTGCCATCAGTGAGAGAGACCGGGCGCGCTATGGCTACACCTTC
>-|TRBD1|TRBJ2-3|12|TRBV2
CASRETGDTQYF
TGTGCCAGCAGGGAGACAGGGGATACGCAGTATTTT
>-|-|TRBJ2-7|15|TRBV5-1
CATRTTTSSSYEQYF
TGCGCCACTAGGACGACCACTTCAAGCTCCTACGAGCAGTACTTC
>-|-|TRBJ2-1|13|TRBV11-1
CASSLVGAREQFF
TGTGCCAGCAGCTTAGTAGGGGCCAGGGAGCAGTTCTTC
>few|TRBD2|TRBJ2-3|16|TRBV12-3/TRBV12-4
CASSLSGTSGSDTQYF
TGTGCCAGCAGTTTATCCGGGACTAGCGGGAGTGATACGCAGTATTTT
>few|-|TRBJ2-5|15|TRBV12-3/TRBV12-4
CASSLAMGLEETQYF
TGTGCCAGCAGTTTAGCGATGGGTCTCGAAGAGACCCAGTACTTC
>many|TRBD2|TRBJ2-5|14|TRBV20-1
CSARGTSGGETQYF
TGCAGTGCTAGAGGCACTAGCGGAGGGGAGACCCAGTACTTC
>-|TRBD1|TRBJ2-3|14|TRBV29-1
CSSGQGVTTDTQYF
TGCAGCTCAGGACAGGGGGTTACCACAGATACGCAGTATTTT
>once|TRBD2|TRBJ2-3|16|TRBV6-5
CASSWTSGGDADTQYF
TGTGCCAGCAGTTGGACTAGCGGGGGGGACGCAGATACGCAGTATTTT
>-|TRBD1|TRBJ1-1|12|TRBV2
CASLGGDRGAFF
TGTGCCAGCCTGGGAGGAGACAGGGGAGCTTTCTTT
>few|TRBD1|TRBJ1-4|14|TRBV6-6
CASRPGTGNEKLFF
TGTGCCAGCAGGCCCGGGACAGGGAATGAAAAACTGTTTTTT
>-|-|TRBJ2-1|13|TRBV27
CASSLFGSNEQFF
TGTGCCAGCAGTTTATTCGGCTCGAATGAGCAGTTCTTC
>many|TRBD2|TRBJ2-1|18|TRBV7-9
CASSPREERGYPGGEQFF
TGTGCCAGCAGCCCCCGGGAGGAGCGGGGGTACCCCGGGGGGGAGCAGTTCTTC
>-|-|TRBJ1-5|16|TRBV7-2
CASSLALGVGNQPQHF
TGTGCCAGCAGCTTAGCGTTAGGGGTGGGTAATCAGCCCCAGCATTTT
>-|TRBD1|TRBJ1-1|16|TRBV6-5
CASSYSVSGQGTEAFF
TGTGCCAGCAGTTACTCAGTTTCGGGACAGGGGACTGAAGCTTTCTTT
>-|-|TRBJ1-2|16|TRBV18
CASSTVRDISLYGYTF
TGTGCCAGCTCAACCGTCCGGGACATCTCCCTCTATGGCTACACCTTC
>few|TRBD2|TRBJ2-7|19|TRBV7-2
CASSSWTSGDGYVSYEQYF
TGTGCCAGCAGCTCATGGACTAGCGGGGATGGGTATGTCTCCTACGAGCAGTACTTC
>few|-|TRBJ1-1|13|TRBV12-3/TRBV12-4
CASSPTGRTEAFF
TGTGCCAGCAGCCCTACAGGGAGGACTGAAGCTTTCTTT
>-|-|TRBJ2-6|16|TRBV24-1
CATSDFSPSGANVLTF
TGTGCCACCAGTGATTTTTCGCCGTCTGGGGCCAACGTCCTGACTTTC